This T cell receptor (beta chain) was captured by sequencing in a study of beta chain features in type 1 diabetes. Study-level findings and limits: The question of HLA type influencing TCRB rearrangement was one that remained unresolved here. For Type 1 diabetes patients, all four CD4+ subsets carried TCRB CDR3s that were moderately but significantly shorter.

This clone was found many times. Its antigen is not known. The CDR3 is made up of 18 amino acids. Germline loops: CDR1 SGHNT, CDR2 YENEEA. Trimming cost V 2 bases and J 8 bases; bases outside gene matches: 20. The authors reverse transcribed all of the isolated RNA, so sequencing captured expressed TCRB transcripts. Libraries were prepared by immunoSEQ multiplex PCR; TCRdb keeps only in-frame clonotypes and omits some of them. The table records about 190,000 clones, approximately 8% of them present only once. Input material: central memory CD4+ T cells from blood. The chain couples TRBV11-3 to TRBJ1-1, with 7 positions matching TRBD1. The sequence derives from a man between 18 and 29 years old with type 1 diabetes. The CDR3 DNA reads TGTGCCAGCAGCTTATCGCAGGGGGGATCGAACACCGGGACGGAAGCTTTCTTT. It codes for CASSLSQGGSNTGTEAFF.